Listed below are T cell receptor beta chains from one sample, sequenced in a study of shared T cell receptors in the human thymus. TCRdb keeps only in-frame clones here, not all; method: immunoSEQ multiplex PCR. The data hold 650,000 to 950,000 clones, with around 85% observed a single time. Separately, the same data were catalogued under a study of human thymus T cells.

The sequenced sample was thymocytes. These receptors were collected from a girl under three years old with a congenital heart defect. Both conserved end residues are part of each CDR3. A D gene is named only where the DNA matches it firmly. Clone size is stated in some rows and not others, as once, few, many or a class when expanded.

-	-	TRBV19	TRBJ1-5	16	TGTGCCAGTAGTCCCCAGGACGGGACACCCCATCAGCCCCAGCATTTT	CASSPQDGTPHQPQHF
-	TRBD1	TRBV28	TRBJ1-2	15	TGTGCCAGCAGGGGGACAGGGGGGTTAAACTATGGCTACACCTTC	CASRGTGGLNYGYTF
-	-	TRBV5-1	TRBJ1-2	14	TGCGCCAGCAGCTTGTTGGAGGGGCACTATGGCTACACCTTC	CASSLLEGHYGYTF
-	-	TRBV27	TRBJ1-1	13	TGTGCCAGCAGTTTTGTGAGGGGGACTGAAGCTTTCTTT	CASSFVRGTEAFF
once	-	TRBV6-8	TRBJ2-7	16	TGTGCCAGCAGTCCGGGACTGCAACAACTAATGGGCGAGCAGTACTTC	CASSPGLQQLMGEQYF
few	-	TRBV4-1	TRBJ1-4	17	TGCGCCAGCAGCCAAGATGCGGACAGATCAACTAATGAAAAACTGTTTTTT	CASSQDADRSTNEKLFF
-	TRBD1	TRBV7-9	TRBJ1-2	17	TGTGCCAGCAGCTTGCGACACAGGGGGTTCGGTAGTAAAGGCTACACCTTC	CASSLRHRGFGSKGYTF
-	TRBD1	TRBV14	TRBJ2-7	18	TGTGCCAGCAGCCAACGAATAAGGACAGGGATAAGGCCCTACGAGCAGTACTTC	CASSQRIRTGIRPYEQYF
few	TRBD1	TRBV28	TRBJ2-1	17	TGTGCCAGCAGTTTTCGGGACAGGGGTTACACTACTAATGAGCAGTTCTTC	CASSFRDRGYTTNEQFF
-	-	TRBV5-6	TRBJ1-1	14	TGTGCCAGCAGCTTCAGGTCTGGAAACACTGAAGCTTTCTTT	CASSFRSGNTEAFF
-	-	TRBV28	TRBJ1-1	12	TGTGCCAGCAGCCCCCACCGCGCTGAAGCTTTCTTT	CASSPHRAEAFF
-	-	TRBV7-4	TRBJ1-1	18	TGTGCCAGCAGCTTAGTTGTAGCGGCGGGGCGTATTAACACTGAAGCTTTCTTT	CASSLVVAAGRINTEAFF
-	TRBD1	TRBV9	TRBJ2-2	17	TGTGCCAGCAGCAAAACAGGGGCCCAATCCAACACCGGGGAGCTGTTTTTT	CASSKTGAQSNTGELFF
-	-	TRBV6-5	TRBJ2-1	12	TGTGCCAGCAGCCGAACTTCCAATGAGCAGTTCTTC	CASSRTSNEQFF
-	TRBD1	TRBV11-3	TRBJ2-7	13	TGTGCCAGCAACAACAGGGGGTCCTACGAGCAGTACTTC	CASNNRGSYEQYF
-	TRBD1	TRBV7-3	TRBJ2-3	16	TGTGCCAGCAGCTCGCATGGAAGGGGGCGAGCAGATACGCAGTATTTT	CASSSHGRGRADTQYF
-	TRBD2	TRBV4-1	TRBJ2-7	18	TGCGCCAGCAGCCAAGATGAGGGACTAGCGGGGGGGCAATACGAGCAGTACTTC	CASSQDEGLAGGQYEQYF
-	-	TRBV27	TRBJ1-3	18	TGTGCCAGCAGGCCCCCCCAGGACAGTCCCCGCTCTGGAAACACCATATATTTT	CASRPPQDSPRSGNTIYF
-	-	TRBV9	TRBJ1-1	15	TGTGCCAGCAGCCCCCAACCGGGAGGGGATAGGGAAGCTTTCTTT	CASSPQPGGDREAFF
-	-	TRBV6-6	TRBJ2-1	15	TGTGCCAGCAGTCCCCTTAAAGGGGTAAGGAATGAGCAGTTCTTC	CASSPLKGVRNEQFF
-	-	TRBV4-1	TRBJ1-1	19	TGCGCCAGCAGCCAGGCTCCGGGACATGGCGCTCTGTCGGACACTGAAGCTTTCTTT	CASSQAPGHGALSDTEAFF
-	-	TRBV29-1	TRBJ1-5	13	TGCAGCGTTGAAGGGGGAGAAGGGCAGCCCCAGCATTTT	CSVEGGEGQPQHF
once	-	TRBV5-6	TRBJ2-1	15	TGTGCCAGCAGCTCGAGGGCGGACGTTGTCTGTGGGCAGTTCTTC	CASSSRADVVCGQFF
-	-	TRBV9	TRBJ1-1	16	TGTGCCAGCAGCGTGGCAGGGGCCCCAACGAACACTGAAGCTTTCTTT	CASSVAGAPTNTEAFF
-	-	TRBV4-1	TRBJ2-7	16	TGCGCCAGCAGACATCCCCCAGGGGTCCCTCTCTACGAGCAGTACTTC	CASRHPPGVPLYEQYF
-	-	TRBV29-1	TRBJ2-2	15	TGCAGCGTTGAAAATCGACACTCCCGGGACGGGGAGCTGTTTTTT	CSVENRHSRDGELFF
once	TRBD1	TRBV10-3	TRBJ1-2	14	TGTGCCATCAGCAGGGACAGGCATAACTATGGCTACACCTTC	CAISRDRHNYGYTF
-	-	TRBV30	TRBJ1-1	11	TGTGCCTGGTCAGGGGTCACTGAAGCTTTCTTT	CAWSGVTEAFF
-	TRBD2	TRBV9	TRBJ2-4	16	TGTGCCAGCAGCGTCGGGGCGGGGGAGGGCCATAACATTCAGTACTTC	CASSVGAGEGHNIQYF
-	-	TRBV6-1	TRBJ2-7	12	TGTGCCAGCAAGGGGGATCGGTACGAGCAGTACTTC	CASKGDRYEQYF
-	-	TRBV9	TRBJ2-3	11	TGTGCCAGCAGCGCCTCAGATACGCAGTATTTT	CASSASDTQYF
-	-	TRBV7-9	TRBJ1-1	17	TGTGCCAGCAGCTTATTACCGAAAGAAGGGGAGGACACTGAAGCTTTCTTT	CASSLLPKEGEDTEAFF
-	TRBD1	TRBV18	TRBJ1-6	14	TGTGCCAGCTCACCCGGACAGGGAAATTCACCCCTCCACTTT	CASSPGQGNSPLHF
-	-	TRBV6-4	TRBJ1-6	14	TGTGCCAGCAGCAGGGGTTGGCATAATTCACCCCTCCACTTT	CASSRGWHNSPLHF
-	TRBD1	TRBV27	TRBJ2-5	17	TGTGCCAGCAGTTCCTCCCCCCCGGGGACAGACCAAGAGACCCAGTACTTC	CASSSSPPGTDQETQYF
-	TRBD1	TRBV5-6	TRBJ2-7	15	TGTGCCAGCAGCCTAGTGACAGGGGGCGGGCACGAGCAGTACTTC	CASSLVTGGGHEQYF
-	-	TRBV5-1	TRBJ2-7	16	TGCGCCAGCAGCCCCCTGGGGGGGGTCCACAGGGACGAGCAGTACTTC	CASSPLGGVHRDEQYF
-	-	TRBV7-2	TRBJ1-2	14	TGTGCCAGCAGCTTAGTTTCGCCAGCCAAGCGAAGCACCTTC	CASSLVSPAKRSTF
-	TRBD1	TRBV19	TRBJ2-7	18	TGTGCCAGTAGTCGCAAAACTCTCGGGACAGGGATTGTCTACGAGCAGTACTTC	CASSRKTLGTGIVYEQYF
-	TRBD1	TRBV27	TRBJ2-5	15	TGTGCCAGCAGTCGTGGGGACAGGGAGCCGGTGACCCAGTACTTC	CASSRGDREPVTQYF
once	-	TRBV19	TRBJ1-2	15	TGTGCCAGTAGTATAGAGGGCCAAGGCGGGGATGGCTACACCTTC	CASSIEGQGGDGYTF
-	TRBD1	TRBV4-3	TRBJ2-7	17	TGCGCCAGCAGCCAAGTCCCCCCCGGGACAGGGTCCCACGAGCAGTACTTC	CASSQVPPGTGSHEQYF
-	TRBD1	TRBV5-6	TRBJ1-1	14	TGTGCCAGCAGCTCGCCAGGACAGGGGACTGAAGCTTTCTTT	CASSSPGQGTEAFF
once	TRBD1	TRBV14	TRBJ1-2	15	TGTGCCAGCAGCCAAGATGACAGGGATATCTATGGCTACACCTTC	CASSQDDRDIYGYTF
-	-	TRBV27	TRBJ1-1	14	TGTGCCAGCGCTCCCCCAGGAGGGTTAGATGAAGCTTTCTTT	CASAPPGGLDEAFF
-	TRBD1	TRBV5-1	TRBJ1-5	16	TGCGCCAGCAGCCCAGGCCCGGGACAGGGATTTCAGCCCCAGCATTTT	CASSPGPGQGFQPQHF
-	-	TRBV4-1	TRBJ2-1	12	TGCGCCAGCAGCCAAGAAGACGGGAGACAGTTCTTC	CASSQEDGRQFF
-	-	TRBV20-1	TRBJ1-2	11	TGCAGTGCTAGGGGGGGTCATGGCTACACCTTC	CSARGGHGYTF
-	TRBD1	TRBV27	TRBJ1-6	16	TGTGCCAGCTCTATGGCTACAGGGGGCGAAAATTCACCCCTCCACTTT	CASSMATGGENSPLHF
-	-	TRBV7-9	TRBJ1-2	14	TGTGCCAGCAGCTTATCTCCGGAGCCTTATGGCTACACCTTC	CASSLSPEPYGYTF
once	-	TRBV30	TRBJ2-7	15	TGTGCCTGGAGCCCGGTGGCGGGGGCCCCCTACGAGCAGTACTTC	CAWSPVAGAPYEQYF